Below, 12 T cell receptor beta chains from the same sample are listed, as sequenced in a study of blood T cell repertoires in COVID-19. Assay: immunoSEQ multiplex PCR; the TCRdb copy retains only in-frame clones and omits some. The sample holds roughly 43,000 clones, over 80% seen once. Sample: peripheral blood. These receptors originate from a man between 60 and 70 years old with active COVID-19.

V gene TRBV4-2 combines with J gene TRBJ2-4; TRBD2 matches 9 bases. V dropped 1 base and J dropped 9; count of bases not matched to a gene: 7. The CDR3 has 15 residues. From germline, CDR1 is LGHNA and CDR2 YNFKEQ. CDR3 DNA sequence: TGTGCCAGCAGCCAAGCCCTGGCGGGGGGGCCCATTCAGTACTTC. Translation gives CASSQALAGGPIQYF.

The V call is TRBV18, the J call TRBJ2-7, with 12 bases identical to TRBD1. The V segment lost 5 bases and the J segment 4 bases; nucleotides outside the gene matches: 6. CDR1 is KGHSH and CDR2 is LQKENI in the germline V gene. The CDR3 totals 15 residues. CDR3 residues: CASSDGTGGAYEQYF. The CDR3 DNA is TGTGCCAGCTCAGACGGGACAGGGGGCGCGTACGAGCAGTACTTC.

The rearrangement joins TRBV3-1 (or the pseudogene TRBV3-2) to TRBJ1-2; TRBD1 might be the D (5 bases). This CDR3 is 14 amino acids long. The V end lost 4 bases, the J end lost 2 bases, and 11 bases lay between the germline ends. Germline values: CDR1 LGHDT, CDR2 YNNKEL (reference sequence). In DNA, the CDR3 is TGTGCCAGCAGCCCGTTAGGGGCAAACTATGGCTACACCTTC. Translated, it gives CASSPLGANYGYTF.

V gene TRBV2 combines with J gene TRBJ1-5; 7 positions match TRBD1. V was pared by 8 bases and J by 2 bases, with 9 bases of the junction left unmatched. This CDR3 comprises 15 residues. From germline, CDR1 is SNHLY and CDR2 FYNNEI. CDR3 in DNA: TGTGCCAGCGACGAACAGGGGCAGGGCAATCAGCCCCAGCATTTT. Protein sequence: CASDEQGQGNQPQHF.

CDR3 bases: TGTGCCAGCAGCTTAGATAGCGGGTTAAGCTCCTACGAGCAGTACTTC. This gives the protein CASSLDSGLSSYEQYF. The chain carries TRBV11-2 and TRBJ2-7; 7 bases line up with TRBD2. CDR3 length equals 16 residues. The V gene's germline CDR1 is SGHAT and CDR2 FQNNGV. Germline trimming cut 0 bases from V and 0 bases from J; bases unmatched to any gene: 5.

CDR3 DNA sequence: TGTGCCAGCAGCCCGGACAGGGGGCGAAGCACCGGGGAGCTGTTTTTT. Amino acid sequence: CASSPDRGRSTGELFF. V is TRBV7-9 and J is TRBJ2-2; 11 positions agree with TRBD1. Germline CDR1 and CDR2: SEHNR and FQNEAQ (reference sequence). The V and J ends lost 5 bases and 4 bases, in that order; junction bases with no gene match: 6. CDR3 length equals 16 residues.

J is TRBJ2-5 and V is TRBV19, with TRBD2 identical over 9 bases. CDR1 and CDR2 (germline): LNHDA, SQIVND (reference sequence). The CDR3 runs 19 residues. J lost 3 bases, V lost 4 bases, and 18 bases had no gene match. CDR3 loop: CASSSEGARIAGGEETQYF. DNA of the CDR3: TGTGCCAGTAGTAGCGAAGGGGCGCGGATTGCGGGAGGGGAAGAGACCCAGTACTTC.

CDR3 protein: CASSLEDSIGLSSPLHF. The CDR3 DNA sequence: TGCGCCAGCAGCTTGGAAGACAGTATTGGGTTAAGTTCACCCCTCCACTTT. V gene TRBV5-1 combines with J gene TRBJ1-6, with a weak D call TRBD1 (5 bases). Germline CDR1 reads SGHRS; CDR2 reads YFSETQ. With 0 bases removed from V and 9 bases from J, the gap between germline ends came to 19 bases. The CDR3 length is 17 residues.

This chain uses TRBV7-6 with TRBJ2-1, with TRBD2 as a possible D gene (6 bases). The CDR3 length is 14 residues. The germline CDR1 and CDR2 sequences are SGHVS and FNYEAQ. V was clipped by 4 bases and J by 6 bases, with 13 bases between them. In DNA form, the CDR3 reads TGTGCCAGCAGCTCAGACCTCGGGGGCAATGAGCAGTTCTTC. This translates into CASSSDLGGNEQFF.

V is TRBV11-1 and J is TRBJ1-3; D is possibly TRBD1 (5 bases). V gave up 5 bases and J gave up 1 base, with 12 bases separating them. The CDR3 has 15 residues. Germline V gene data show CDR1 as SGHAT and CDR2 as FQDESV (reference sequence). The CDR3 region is CASSISGGSGNTIYF. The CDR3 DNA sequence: TGTGCCAGCAGCATCTCCGGGGGATCTGGAAACACCATATATTTT.

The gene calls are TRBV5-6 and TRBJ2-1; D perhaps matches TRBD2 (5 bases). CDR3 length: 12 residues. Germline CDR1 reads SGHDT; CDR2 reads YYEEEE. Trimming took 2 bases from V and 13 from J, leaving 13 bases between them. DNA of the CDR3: TGTGCCAGCAGCTTAAACCGGGAACCCCAGTTCTTC. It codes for CASSLNREPQFF.

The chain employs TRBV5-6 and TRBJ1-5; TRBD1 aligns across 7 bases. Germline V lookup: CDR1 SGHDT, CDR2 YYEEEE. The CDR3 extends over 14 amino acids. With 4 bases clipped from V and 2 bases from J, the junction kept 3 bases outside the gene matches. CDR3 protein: CASSLTGGNQPQHF. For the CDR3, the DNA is TGTGCCAGCAGCCTTACAGGGGGCAATCAGCCCCAGCATTTT.